The 21 T cell receptor beta chains below come from one sample, sequenced in a study of T cell responses to AZD1222 COVID-19 vaccine. Clones were sequenced by immunoSEQ multiplex PCR, and TCRdb holds only the in-frame ones, with some missing. The sample has 96,000 or so clones, roughly 90% seen once. This material consisted of peripheral blood, taken on day 0 of AZD1222 vaccination. The receptors were gathered from an adult in good health.

J is TRBJ1-1 and V is TRBV6-5, with D maybe TRBD1 (5 bases). Looked up from germline, CDR1 is MNHEY and CDR2 is SVGAGI. This CDR3 has 15 residues. V gave up 8 bases and J gave up 1 base, with 17 bases separating them. The CDR3 sequence: CASLDLGQANTEAFF. CDR3 DNA: TGTGCCAGCCTTGACCTAGGACAAGCGAACACTGAAGCTTTCTTT.

The chain has TRBV19 and TRBJ2-1; weak D call: TRBD1 (6 bases). The V and J ends lost 5 bases and 9 bases respectively, with 17 bases between them. The CDR3 runs to 14 residues. The germline gives CDR1 LNHDA, CDR2 SQIVND (reference sequence). CDR3 DNA: TGTGCCAGTAGTCGGCAGGGGCGTATGGGTGAGCAGTTCTTC. As protein: CASSRQGRMGEQFF. The whole variable domain, filled in from reference TRBV19 and TRBJ2-1, reads DGGITQSPKYLFRKEGQNVTLSCEQNLNHDAMYWYRQDPGQGLRLIYYSQIVNDFQKGDIAEGYSVSREKKESFPLTVTSAQKNPTAFYLCASSRQGRMGEQFFGPGTRLTVL.

The chain carries TRBV24-1 and TRBJ2-5; tentative D call: TRBD1 (5 bases). The V and J ends lost 1 base and 4 bases respectively, with 9 bases between them. The germline V gene encodes CDR1 KGHDR and CDR2 SFDVKD. The length of the CDR3 is 14 residues. CDR3 DNA: TGTGCCACCAGTGATTTTGCAGGGCGAGAGACCCAGTACTTC. Its translation: CATSDFAGRETQYF.

This sequence joins TRBV19 and TRBJ1-2, with 11 bases identical to TRBD1. V lost 5 bases, J lost 3 bases, and 11 bases stayed unmatched. The CDR3 length is 17 residues. Looked up from germline, CDR1 is LNHDA and CDR2 is SQIVND (reference sequence). The CDR3: CASSLRGQGADHYGYTF. The CDR3 DNA follows: TGTGCCAGTAGTCTTCGAGGACAGGGGGCTGATCACTATGGCTACACCTTC.

This rearrangement joins TRBV28 to TRBJ1-5; no clear D gene. The germline V gene encodes CDR1 MDHEN and CDR2 SYDVKM. The CDR3 loop spans 13 amino acids. Between the trimmed V and J ends, which lost 3 bases and 0 bases, there was a span of 3 bases. The CDR3 loop is CASSFGSNQPQHF. As DNA, the CDR3 is TGTGCCAGCAGTTTTGGTAGCAATCAGCCCCAGCATTTT. The full variable domain, in which reference TRBV28 and TRBJ1-5 provide the parts outside the CDR3, is DVKVTQSSRYLVKRTGEKVFLECVQDMDHENMFWYRQDPGLGLRLIYFSYDVKMKEKGDIPEGYSVSREKKERFSLILESASTNQTSMYLCASSFGSNQPQHFGDGTRLSIL.

The chain links TRBV28 to TRBJ2-5; D perhaps matches TRBD1 (6 bases). V lost 6 bases, J lost 10 bases, and 30 bases lay in between. Germline CDR1 and CDR2: MDHEN and SYDVKM. The length of the CDR3 is 17 residues. In nucleotides, the CDR3 is TGTGCCAGCAGCCAGGGGCTTCCCGGGACATCCCAAGCCCACCAGTACTTC. It translates to CASSQGLPGTSQAHQYF.

This clone was detected only a few times. This chain joins TRBV7-3 and TRBJ1-2; no clear D. Germline V gene lookup returns CDR1 SGHTA and CDR2 FQGTGA. The CDR3 covers 13 residues. Trimming pared 3 bases from V and 1 base from J, leaving 6 bases between. The CDR3 protein is CASSLNSNYGYTF. For the CDR3, the DNA is TGTGCCAGCAGCTTGAACAGTAACTATGGCTACACCTTC.

This clone was seen just once. V gene TRBV24-1 combines with J gene TRBJ2-7; D unclear. With 7 bases removed from V and 3 bases from J, the gap between germline ends came to 9 bases. The CDR3 contains 12 residues. The germline V gene has CDR1 KGHDR and CDR2 SFDVKD. CDR3 in amino acids: CATSQTNYEQYF. As DNA, the CDR3 is TGTGCCACCAGCCAGACAAACTACGAGCAGTACTTC.

The genes are TRBV9 and TRBJ1-2; D remains unclear. Trimming stripped 4 bases from V and 4 bases from J, with 14 bases between. Germline-derived CDR1 and CDR2 are SGDLS and YYNGEE. This CDR3 is built from 14 residues. Here the CDR3 reads CASSPRTGSYGYTF. The CDR3 DNA sequence: TGTGCCAGCAGCCCCCGGACTGGGAGCTATGGCTACACCTTC.

This chain connects TRBV19 to TRBJ2-3; 8 nucleotides line up with TRBD1. The CDR3 runs 15 residues. The germline V gene encodes CDR1 LNHDA and CDR2 SQIVND (reference sequence). J was trimmed by 2 bases and V by 9 bases; bases with no gene match: 10. The CDR3 sequence: CARKVDRVDTDTQYF. CDR3 bases: TGTGCCAGGAAGGTGGACAGGGTCGACACAGATACGCAGTATTTT.

The chain links TRBV30 to TRBJ1-4, with a tentative D call TRBD1 (6 bases). Germline CDR1 and CDR2: GTSNPN and SVGIG (reference sequence). V lost 2 bases and J lost 8, with 12 bases in between. This CDR3 region has 13 residues. Written as DNA, the CDR3 is TGTGCCTGGAGTCTGGGGGGGGGCGAAAAACTGTTTTTT. This translates into CAWSLGGGEKLFF.

The chain recombines TRBV29-1 with TRBJ2-3; TRBD2 aligns across 16 bases. The CDR3 consists of 16 residues. V lost 3 bases to trimming and J lost 3 bases; unmatched junction nucleotides: 3. Germline CDR1 is SQVTM and CDR2 is ANQGSEA. CDR3 nucleotides: TGCAGCGTTGAGGGACTAGCGGGAGGGCCGACAGATACGCAGTATTTT. It translates to CSVEGLAGGPTDTQYF.

The chain is built from TRBV30 and TRBJ1-1, with D tentatively TRBD1 (6 bases). The germline V and J ends were trimmed by 0 bases and 3 bases, with 8 bases remaining between them. CDR3 length: 13 residues. Per the germline V gene, CDR1 is GTSNPN and CDR2 is SVGIG (reference sequence). CDR3 amino acids: CAWSVQGDTEAFF. CDR3 nucleotides: TGTGCCTGGAGTGTACAGGGAGACACTGAAGCTTTCTTT.

The chain recombines TRBV6-2 or TRBV6-3 with TRBJ1-6; perhaps TRBD1 as D (5 bases). Germline assignment: CDR1 MNHEY and CDR2 SVGEGT. Deletions cut 4 bases from V and 4 bases from J, with 8 bases between. CDR3 length: 14 residues. The CDR3 is CASSFGQYNSPLHF. The CDR3 nucleotides read TGTGCCAGCAGTTTTGGACAATATAATTCACCCCTCCACTTT.

This clone was counted a few times. The J gene is TRBJ2-7, the V gene TRBV28; TRBD2 agrees at 7 bases. The CDR3 extends over 15 amino acids. J lost 6 bases, V lost 2 bases, and 10 bases had no gene match. Looked up from germline, CDR1 is MDHEN and CDR2 is SYDVKM. CDR3 protein: CASSLGRVGVGEQYF. The CDR3 DNA reads TGTGCCAGCAGTTTAGGGAGGGTTGGGGTTGGCGAGCAGTACTTC.

The chain has TRBV7-2 and TRBJ1-5; no clear D. With 5 bases removed from V and 1 base from J, the gap between germline ends came to 12 bases. Germline CDR1 and CDR2: SGHTA and FQGNSA. This CDR3 is built from 15 residues. The CDR3 region is CASSQGGLSNQPQHF. In DNA form, the CDR3 reads TGTGCCAGCAGCCAAGGAGGTTTAAGCAATCAGCCCCAGCATTTT.

CDR3 amino acids: CASSRQGLSGNTIYF. CDR3 sequence (DNA): TGTGCCAGCTCACGACAGGGCCTCTCTGGAAACACCATATATTTT. This chain links TRBV18 with TRBJ1-3; TRBD1 matches 7 bases. In germline, CDR1 is KGHSH, CDR2 LQKENI. This CDR3 is built from 15 residues. V trimming: 4 bases; J trimming: 0 bases; junction bases outside the gene matches: 3.

DNA of the CDR3: TGTGCCAGCAGTGAGGAAGGACAGGGTAGTTCACCCCTCCACTTT. This encodes CASSEEGQGSSPLHF. This rearrangement joins TRBV6-4 to TRBJ1-6, with 8 bases aligning to TRBD1. This CDR3 has 15 residues. V lost 3 bases and J lost 9; bases outside the gene matches: 7. The germline V gene encodes CDR1 MRHNA and CDR2 SNTAGT.

This chain connects TRBV7-8 to TRBJ2-7, with D tentatively TRBD1 or TRBD2 (6 bases each). Per the germline V gene, CDR1 is SGHVS and CDR2 is FQNEAQ. This CDR3 is built from 15 residues. With 7 bases removed from V and 0 bases from J, the gap between germline ends came to 16 bases. CDR3 protein: CASTDMGGYSYEQYF. CDR3 nucleotides: TGTGCCAGCACCGACATGGGGGGCTACTCCTACGAGCAGTACTTC.

The chain links TRBV27 to TRBJ2-5; TRBD1 agrees at 11 bases. CDR1 and CDR2 from the germline V gene are MNHEY and SMNVEV (reference sequence). The CDR3 is made up of 15 amino acids. Trimming cost V 5 bases and J 5 bases; bases outside gene matches: 7. The CDR3: CASSKDRGRGETQYF. Written as DNA, the CDR3 is TGTGCCAGCAGTAAGGACAGGGGGCGCGGTGAGACCCAGTACTTC.

This chain joins TRBV6-4 and TRBJ1-2; D unresolved. In germline, CDR1 is MRHNA, CDR2 SNTAGT. Deletions cut 0 bases from V and 4 bases from J, with 12 bases between. The CDR3 spans 15 residues. CDR3 DNA sequence: TGTGCCAGCAGTGACTCAGAGGGATCCTTCTATGGCTACACCTTC. It encodes CASSDSEGSFYGYTF.